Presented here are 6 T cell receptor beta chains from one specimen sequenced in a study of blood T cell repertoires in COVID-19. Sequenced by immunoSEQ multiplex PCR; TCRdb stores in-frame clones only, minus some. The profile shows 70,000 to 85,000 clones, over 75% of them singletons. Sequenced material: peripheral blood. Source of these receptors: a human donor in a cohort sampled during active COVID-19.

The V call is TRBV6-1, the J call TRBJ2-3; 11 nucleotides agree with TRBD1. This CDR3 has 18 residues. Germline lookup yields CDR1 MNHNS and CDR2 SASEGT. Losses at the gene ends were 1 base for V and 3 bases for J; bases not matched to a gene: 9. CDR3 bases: TGTGCCAGCAGTGAAGACAGGACAGGGGGCAAGAGGACAGATACGCAGTATTTT. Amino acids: CASSEDRTGGKRTDTQYF.

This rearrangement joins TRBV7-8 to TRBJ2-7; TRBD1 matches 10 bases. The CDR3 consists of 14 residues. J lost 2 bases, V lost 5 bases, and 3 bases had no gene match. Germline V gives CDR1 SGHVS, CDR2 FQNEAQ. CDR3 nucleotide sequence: TGTGCCAGCAGCGCCGGGACAGGGGCCTACGAGCAGTACTTC. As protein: CASSAGTGAYEQYF.

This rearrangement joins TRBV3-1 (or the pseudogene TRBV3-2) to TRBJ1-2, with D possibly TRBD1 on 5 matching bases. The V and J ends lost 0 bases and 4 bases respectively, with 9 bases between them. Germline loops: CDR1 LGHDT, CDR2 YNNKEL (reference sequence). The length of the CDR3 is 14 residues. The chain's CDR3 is CASSQDGRAYGYTF. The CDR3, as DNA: TGTGCCAGCAGCCAAGACGGCAGGGCCTATGGCTACACCTTC.

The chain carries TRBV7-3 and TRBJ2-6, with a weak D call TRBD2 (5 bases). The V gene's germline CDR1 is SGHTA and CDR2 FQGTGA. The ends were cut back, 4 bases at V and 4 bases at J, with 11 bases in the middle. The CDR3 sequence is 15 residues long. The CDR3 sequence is CASSSGGAGANVLTF. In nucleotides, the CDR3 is TGTGCCAGCAGCTCCGGAGGTGCGGGGGCCAACGTCCTGACTTTC.

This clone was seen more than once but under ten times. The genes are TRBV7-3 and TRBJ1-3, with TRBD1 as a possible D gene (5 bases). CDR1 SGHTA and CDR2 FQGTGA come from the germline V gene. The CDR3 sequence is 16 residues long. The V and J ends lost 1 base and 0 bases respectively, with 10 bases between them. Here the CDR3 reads CASSLMDGASGNTIYF. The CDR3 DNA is TGTGCCAGCAGCTTAATGGATGGGGCCTCTGGAAACACCATATATTTT.

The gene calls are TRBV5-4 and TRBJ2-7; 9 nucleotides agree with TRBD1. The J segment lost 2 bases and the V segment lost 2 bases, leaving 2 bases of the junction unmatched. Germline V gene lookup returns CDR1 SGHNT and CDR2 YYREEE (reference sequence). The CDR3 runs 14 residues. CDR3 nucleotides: TGTGCCAGCAGCTTTGACAGGGGGACCTACGAGCAGTACTTC. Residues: CASSFDRGTYEQYF.